This is a list of T cell receptor beta chains from one sample in a study of OX40 agonist ivuxolimab in advanced cancers. The data were produced by immunoSEQ multiplex PCR, yet TCRdb's version contains in-frame clones alone and is incomplete. The data hold over 40,000 clones, with 84% observed a single time. This specimen was CD4+ or CD8+ T cells sorted from blood, taken in a trial of the OX40 agonist ivuxolimab. These receptor sequences come from an adult with an advanced solid tumor such as melanoma, head and neck, liver or kidney cancer. CDR3s include the opening cysteine and the closing phenylalanine or tryptophan. A D gene is named only where the DNA matches it firmly. The size field is filled for only some rows; it gives once, few, many or a size class.

V: TRBV5-6; D: TRBD1; J: TRBJ1-5; size: -; DNA: TGTGCCAGCAGCTTTGGACAGGTCCGTGGTCAGCCCCAGCATTTT; CDR3: CASSFGQVRGQPQHF
V: TRBV5-4; D: -; J: TRBJ2-5; size: -; DNA: TGTGCCAGCAGCGCTCCATGGGGGGACCAAGAGACCCAGTACTTC; CDR3: CASSAPWGDQETQYF
V: TRBV11-2; D: -; J: TRBJ1-5; size: -; DNA: TGTGCCAGCAGCTTAGGTGAAAATCAGCCCCAGCATTTT; CDR3: CASSLGENQPQHF
V: TRBV5-6; D: TRBD1; J: TRBJ1-5; size: -; DNA: TGTGCCAGCAGTTTGTCCCGGGACAGGAATCAGCCCCAGCATTTT; CDR3: CASSLSRDRNQPQHF
V: TRBV5-1; D: -; J: TRBJ2-1; size: -; DNA: TGCGCCAGCAGCTTAGACTACTACAATGAGCAGTTCTTC; CDR3: CASSLDYYNEQFF
V: TRBV14; D: -; J: TRBJ2-3; size: -; DNA: TGTGCCAGCAGCCAAGACGGCGGCGGTGGGGTGGATACGCAGTATTTT; CDR3: CASSQDGGGGVDTQYF
V: TRBV4-2; D: TRBD2; J: TRBJ2-5; size: -; DNA: TGTGCCAGCAGCCAATCTAGCGGGAGGGCCCAAGAGACCCAGTACTTC; CDR3: CASSQSSGRAQETQYF
V: TRBV30; D: TRBD2; J: TRBJ2-1; size: few; DNA: TGTGCCTGGTTTGCGGGAGGGGGGACCTACAATGAGCAGTTCTTC; CDR3: CAWFAGGGTYNEQFF
V: TRBV6-1; D: -; J: TRBJ2-2; size: -; DNA: TGTGCCAGCAGGATAACAACCGCCACCGGGGAGCTGTTTTTT; CDR3: CASRITTATGELFF
V: TRBV11-2; D: TRBD2; J: TRBJ2-1; size: -; DNA: TGTGCCAGCAACCCAGCGGGAGCGCATGAGCAGTTCTTC; CDR3: CASNPAGAHEQFF